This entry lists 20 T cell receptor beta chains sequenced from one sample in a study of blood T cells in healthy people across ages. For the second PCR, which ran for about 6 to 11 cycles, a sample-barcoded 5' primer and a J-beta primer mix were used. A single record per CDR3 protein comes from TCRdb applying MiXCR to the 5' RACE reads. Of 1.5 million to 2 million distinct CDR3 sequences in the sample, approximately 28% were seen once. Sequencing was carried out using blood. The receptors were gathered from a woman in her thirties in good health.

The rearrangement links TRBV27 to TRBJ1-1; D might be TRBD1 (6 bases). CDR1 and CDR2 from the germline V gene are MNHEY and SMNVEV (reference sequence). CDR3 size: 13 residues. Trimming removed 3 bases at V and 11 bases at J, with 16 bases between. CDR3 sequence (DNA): TGTGCCAGCAGTTTTAGACAGGCCACAGGGGCTTTCTTT. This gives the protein CASSFRQATGAFF.

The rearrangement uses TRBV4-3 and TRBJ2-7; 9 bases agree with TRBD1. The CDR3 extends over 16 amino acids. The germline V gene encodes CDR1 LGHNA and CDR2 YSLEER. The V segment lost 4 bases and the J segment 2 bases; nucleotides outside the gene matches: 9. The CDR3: CASSPNRGRNPYEQYF. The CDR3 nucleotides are TGCGCCAGCAGCCCGAACAGGGGGCGGAATCCCTACGAGCAGTACTTC.

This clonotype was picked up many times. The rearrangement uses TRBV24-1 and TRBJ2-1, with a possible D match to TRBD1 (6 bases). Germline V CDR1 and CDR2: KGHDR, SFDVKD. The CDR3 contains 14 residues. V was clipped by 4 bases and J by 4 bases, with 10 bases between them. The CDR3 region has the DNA TGTGCCACCAGTGACGGGACATTTTACAATGAGCAGTTCTTC. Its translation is CATSDGTFYNEQFF.

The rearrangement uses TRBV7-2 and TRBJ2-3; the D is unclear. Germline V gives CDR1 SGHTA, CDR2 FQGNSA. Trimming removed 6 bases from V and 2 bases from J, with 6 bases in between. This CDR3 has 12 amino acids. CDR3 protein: CASRFDTDTQYF. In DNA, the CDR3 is TGTGCCAGCAGATTTGACACAGATACGCAGTATTTT.

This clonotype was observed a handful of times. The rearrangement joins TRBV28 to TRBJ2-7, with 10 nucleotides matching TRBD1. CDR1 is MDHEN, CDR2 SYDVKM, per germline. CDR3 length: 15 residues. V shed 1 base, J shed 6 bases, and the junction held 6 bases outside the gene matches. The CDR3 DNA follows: TGTGCCAGCAGTTTATTGAGGGACAGGGGTTCCGAGCAGTACTTC. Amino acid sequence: CASSLLRDRGSEQYF.

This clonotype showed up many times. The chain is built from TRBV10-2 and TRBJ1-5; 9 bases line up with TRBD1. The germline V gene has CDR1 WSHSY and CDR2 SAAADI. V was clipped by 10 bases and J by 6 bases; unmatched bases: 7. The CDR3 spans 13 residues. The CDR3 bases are TGCGCCACAACGGGACAGGGAGGTCAGCCCCAGCATTTT. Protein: CATTGQGGQPQHF.

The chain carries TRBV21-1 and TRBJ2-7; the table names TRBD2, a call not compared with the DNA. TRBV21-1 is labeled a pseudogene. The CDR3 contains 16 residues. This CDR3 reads CASSKPRATGYNEQYF. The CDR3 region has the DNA TGTGCCAGCAGCAAACCTCGGGCTACGGGGTACAATGAGCAGTACTTC.

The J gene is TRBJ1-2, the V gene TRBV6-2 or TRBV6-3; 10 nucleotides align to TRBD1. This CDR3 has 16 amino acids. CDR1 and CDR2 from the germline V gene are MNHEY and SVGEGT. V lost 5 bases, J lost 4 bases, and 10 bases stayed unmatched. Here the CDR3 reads CASSKNPGQGSYGYTF. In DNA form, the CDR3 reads TGTGCCAGCAGTAAAAACCCGGGACAGGGGAGCTATGGCTACACCTTC.

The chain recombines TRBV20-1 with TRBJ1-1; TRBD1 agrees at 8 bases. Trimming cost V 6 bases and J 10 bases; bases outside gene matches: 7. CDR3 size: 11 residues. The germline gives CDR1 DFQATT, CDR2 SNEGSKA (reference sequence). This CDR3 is CSAADRELAFF. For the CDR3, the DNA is TGCAGTGCAGCGGACAGGGAATTAGCTTTCTTT.

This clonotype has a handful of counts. CDR3 DNA: TGTGCCAGCACCTACCAAGGGACGGGAGGGTGTTACGAGCAGTACTTC. It is translated as CASTYQGTGGCYEQYF. The chain couples TRBV7-2 to TRBJ2-7, with 8 positions matching TRBD2. CDR3 length: 16 amino acids. Unmatched junction bases numbered 15, after V lost 7 bases and J lost 4 bases. Germline CDR1 SGHTA, CDR2 FQGNSA.

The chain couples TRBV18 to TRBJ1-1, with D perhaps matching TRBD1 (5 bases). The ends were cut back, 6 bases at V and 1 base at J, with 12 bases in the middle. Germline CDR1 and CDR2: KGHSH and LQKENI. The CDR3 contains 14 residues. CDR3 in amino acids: CASSLGVRNTEAFF. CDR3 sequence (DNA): TGTGCCAGCTCGTTAGGGGTGAGGAACACTGAAGCTTTCTTT.

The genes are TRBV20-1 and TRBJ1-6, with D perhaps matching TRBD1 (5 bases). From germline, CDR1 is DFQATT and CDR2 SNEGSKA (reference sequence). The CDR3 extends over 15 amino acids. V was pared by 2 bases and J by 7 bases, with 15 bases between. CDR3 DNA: TGCAGTGCTAGAACCCCTCGGGACGGGAATTCACCCCTCCACTTT. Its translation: CSARTPRDGNSPLHF.

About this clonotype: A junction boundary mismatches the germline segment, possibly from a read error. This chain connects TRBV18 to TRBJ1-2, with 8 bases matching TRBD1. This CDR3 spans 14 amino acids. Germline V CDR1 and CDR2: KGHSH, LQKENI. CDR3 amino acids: CASSPPDREGGYIF. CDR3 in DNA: TGTGCCAGCTCACCACCGGACAGGGAAGGCGGCTACATCTTC.

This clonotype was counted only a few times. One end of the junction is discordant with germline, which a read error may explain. The chain's CDR3 is CAWETQEIQYF. The CDR3 DNA follows: TGTGCCTGGGAAACCCAAGAGATCCAGTACTTC. The V gene is TRBV30, the J gene TRBJ2-5; no reliable D call. The germline V gene has CDR1 GTSNPN and CDR2 SVGIG (reference sequence). The CDR3 runs to 11 residues.

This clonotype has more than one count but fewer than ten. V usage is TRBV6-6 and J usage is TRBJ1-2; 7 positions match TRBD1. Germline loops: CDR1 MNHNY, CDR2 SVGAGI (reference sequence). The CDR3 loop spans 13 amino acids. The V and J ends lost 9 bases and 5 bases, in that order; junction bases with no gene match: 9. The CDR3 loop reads CASGDSWGYGYTF. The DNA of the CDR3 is TGTGCCAGTGGGGACAGTTGGGGGTATGGCTACACCTTC.

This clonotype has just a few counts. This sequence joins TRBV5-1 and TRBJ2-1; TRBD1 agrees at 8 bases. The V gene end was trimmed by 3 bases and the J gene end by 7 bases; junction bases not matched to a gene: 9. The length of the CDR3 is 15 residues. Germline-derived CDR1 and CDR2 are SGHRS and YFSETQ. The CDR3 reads CASSSGQGGFNEQFF. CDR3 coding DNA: TGCGCCAGCAGCTCTGGACAGGGAGGTTTTAATGAGCAGTTCTTC.

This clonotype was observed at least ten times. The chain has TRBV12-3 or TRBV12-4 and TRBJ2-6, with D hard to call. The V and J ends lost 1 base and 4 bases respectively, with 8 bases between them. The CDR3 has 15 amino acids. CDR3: CASSLGRWGANVLTF. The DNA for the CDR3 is TGTGCCAGCAGTTTAGGAAGGTGGGGGGCCAACGTCCTGACTTTC.

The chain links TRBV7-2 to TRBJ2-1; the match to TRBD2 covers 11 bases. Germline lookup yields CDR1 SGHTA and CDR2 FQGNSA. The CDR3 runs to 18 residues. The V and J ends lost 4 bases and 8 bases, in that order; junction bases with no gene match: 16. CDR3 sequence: CASSSPTLAGGGFHEQFF. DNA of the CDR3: TGTGCCAGCAGCTCGCCCACGTTAGCGGGGGGGGGGTTCCATGAGCAGTTCTTC.

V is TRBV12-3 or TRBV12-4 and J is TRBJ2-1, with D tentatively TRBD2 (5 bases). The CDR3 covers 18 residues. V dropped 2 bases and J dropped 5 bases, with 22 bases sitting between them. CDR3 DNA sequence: TGTGCCAGCAGTTTAAGTCGATTAACGGGGAACACGAACAATGAGCAGTTCTTC. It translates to CASSLSRLTGNTNNEQFF.

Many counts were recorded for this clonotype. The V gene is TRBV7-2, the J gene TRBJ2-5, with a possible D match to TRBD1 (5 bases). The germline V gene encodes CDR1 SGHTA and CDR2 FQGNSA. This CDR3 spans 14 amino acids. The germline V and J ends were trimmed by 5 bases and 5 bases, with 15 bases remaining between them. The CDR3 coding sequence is TGTGCCAGCAGCGCATCAGGGATCTGGGAGACCCAGTACTTC. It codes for CASSASGIWETQYF.